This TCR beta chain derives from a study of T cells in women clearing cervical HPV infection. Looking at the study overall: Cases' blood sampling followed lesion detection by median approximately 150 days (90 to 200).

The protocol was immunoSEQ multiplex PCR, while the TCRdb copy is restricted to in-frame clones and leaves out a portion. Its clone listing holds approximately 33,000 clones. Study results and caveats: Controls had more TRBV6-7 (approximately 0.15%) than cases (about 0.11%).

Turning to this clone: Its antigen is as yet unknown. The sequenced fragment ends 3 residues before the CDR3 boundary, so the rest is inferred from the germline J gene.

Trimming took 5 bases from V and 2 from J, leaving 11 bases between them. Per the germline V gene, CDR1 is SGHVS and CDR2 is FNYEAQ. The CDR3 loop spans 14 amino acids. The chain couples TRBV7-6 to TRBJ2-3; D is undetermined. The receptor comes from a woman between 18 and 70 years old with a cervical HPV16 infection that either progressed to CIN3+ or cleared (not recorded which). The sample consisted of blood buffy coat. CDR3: CASSPDLITDTQYF. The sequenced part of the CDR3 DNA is TGTGCCAGCAGCCCAGATTTGATCACAGATACG. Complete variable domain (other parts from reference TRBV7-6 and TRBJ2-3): GAGVSQSPRYKVTKRGQDVALRCDPISGHVSLYWYRQALGQGPEFLTYFNYEAQQDKSGLPNDRFSAERPEGSISTLTIQRTEQRDSAMYRCASSPDLITDTQYFGPGTRLTVL.